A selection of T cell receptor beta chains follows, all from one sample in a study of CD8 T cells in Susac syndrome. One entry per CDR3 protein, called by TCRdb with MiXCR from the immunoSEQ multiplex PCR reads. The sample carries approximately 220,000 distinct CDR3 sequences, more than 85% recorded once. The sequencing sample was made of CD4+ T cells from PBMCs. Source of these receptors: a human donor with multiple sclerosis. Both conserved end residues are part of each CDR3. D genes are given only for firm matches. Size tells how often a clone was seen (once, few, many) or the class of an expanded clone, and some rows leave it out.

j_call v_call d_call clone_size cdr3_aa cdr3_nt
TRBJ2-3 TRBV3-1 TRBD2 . CASSAGLADTDTQYF TGTGCCAGCAGCGCGGGACTAGCAGACACAGATACGCAGTATTTT
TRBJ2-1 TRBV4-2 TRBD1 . CASSQETRTGTHEQFF TGTGCCAGCAGCCAGGAGACTCGGACAGGGACCCATGAGCAGTTCTTC
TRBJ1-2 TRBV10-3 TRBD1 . CAISRTGENYGYTF TGTGCCATCTCTAGGACAGGGGAGAACTATGGCTACACCTTC
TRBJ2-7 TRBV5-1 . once CASSLDNSYEQYF TGCGCCAGCAGCCTGGACAACTCCTACGAGCAGTACTTC
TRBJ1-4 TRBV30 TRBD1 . CAWNRGRSEKLFF TGTGCCTGGAACAGGGGGCGAAGTGAAAAACTGTTTTTT
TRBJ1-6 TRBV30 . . CAWSVPRAYNSPLHF TGTGCCTGGAGTGTACCCAGGGCCTATAATTCACCCCTCCACTTT
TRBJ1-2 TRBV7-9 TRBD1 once CASSMGTVHGYTF TGTGCCAGCAGCATGGGGACAGTCCATGGCTACACCTTC
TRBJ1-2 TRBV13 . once CASSLGEIYGYTF TGTGCCAGCAGCTTAGGGGAGATCTATGGCTACACCTTC
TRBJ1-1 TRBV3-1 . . CASSQALGRDEAFF TGTGCCAGCAGCCAAGCGTTGGGGAGAGATGAAGCTTTCTTT
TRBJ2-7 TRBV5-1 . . CASSSWQGSYEQYF TGCGCCAGCAGCTCCTGGCAGGGCTCCTACGAGCAGTACTTC
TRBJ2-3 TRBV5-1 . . CASSTLGSTDTQYF TGCGCCAGCAGCACACTAGGAAGCACAGATACGCAGTATTTT
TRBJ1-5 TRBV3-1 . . CASSQDPGVQPQHF TGTGCCAGCAGCCAAGATCCCGGAGTCCAGCCCCAGCATTTT
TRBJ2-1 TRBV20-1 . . CSARFEYNEQFF TGCAGTGCTAGGTTTGAATACAATGAGCAGTTCTTC
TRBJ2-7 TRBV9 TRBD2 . CASSVGVAGTDEQYF TGTGCCAGCAGCGTAGGGGTAGCGGGGACTGACGAGCAGTACTTC
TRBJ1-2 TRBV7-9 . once CASSLRGDPTF TGTGCCAGCAGCTTAAGGGGGGACCCCACCTTC
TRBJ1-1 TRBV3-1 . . CASSQDLGSNTEAFF TGTGCCAGCAGCCAAGATCTGGGGTCGAACACTGAAGCTTTCTTT
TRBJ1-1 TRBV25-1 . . CASSGSRRAFF TGTGCCAGCAGTGGCTCCAGGCGAGCTTTCTTT
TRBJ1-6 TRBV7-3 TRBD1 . CASSLTGNSPLHF TGTGCCAGCAGCTTGACAGGGAATTCACCCCTCCACTTT
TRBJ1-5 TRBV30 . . CAWSRYSGQPQHF TGTGCCTGGAGTCGTTACTCGGGGCAGCCCCAGCATTTT
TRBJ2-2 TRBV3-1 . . CASSRQGLGELFF TGTGCCAGCAGCCGACAAGGGCTCGGGGAGCTGTTTTTT
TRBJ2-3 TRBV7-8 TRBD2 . CASSVAGGWTDTQYF TGTGCCAGCAGCGTCGCGGGGGGTTGGACAGATACGCAGTATTTT
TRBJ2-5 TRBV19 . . CASNGIGQETQYF TGTGCCAGTAACGGTATAGGCCAAGAGACCCAGTACTTC
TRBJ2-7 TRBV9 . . CASSVSPTYEQYF TGTGCCAGCAGCGTATCCCCGACTTACGAGCAGTACTTC
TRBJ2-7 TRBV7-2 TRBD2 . CASSNRPGLGYEQYF TGTGCCAGCAGCAACAGGCCGGGACTAGGATACGAGCAGTACTTC
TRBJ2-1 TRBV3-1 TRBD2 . CASSQAGTRGEQFF TGTGCCAGCAGCCAAGCCGGGACTAGGGGTGAGCAGTTCTTC
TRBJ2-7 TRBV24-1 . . CATSDRLGEQYF TGTGCCACCAGTGACCGCTTAGGGGAGCAGTACTTC
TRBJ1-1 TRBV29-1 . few CSVDGDTEAFF TGCAGCGTTGACGGGGACACTGAAGCTTTCTTT
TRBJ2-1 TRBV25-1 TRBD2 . CASTGLEAYNEQFF TGTGCCAGCACTGGACTAGAAGCCTACAATGAGCAGTTCTTC
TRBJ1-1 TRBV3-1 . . CASSQAAVYGTEAFF TGTGCCAGCAGCCAAGCAGCTGTCTACGGCACTGAAGCTTTCTTT
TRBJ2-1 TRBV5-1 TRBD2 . CASSLNLAGGYNEQFF TGCGCCAGCAGCCTGAATCTAGCGGGGGGCTACAATGAGCAGTTCTTC
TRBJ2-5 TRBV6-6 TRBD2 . CASRLAGGNQETQYF TGTGCCAGCAGGCTAGCGGGGGGCAACCAAGAGACCCAGTACTTC
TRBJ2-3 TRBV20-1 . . CSARAGPAQYF TGCAGTGCTAGAGCTGGGCCGGCGCAGTATTTT
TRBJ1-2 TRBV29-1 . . CSGQENYGYTF TGCAGCGGACAGGAAAACTATGGCTACACCTTC
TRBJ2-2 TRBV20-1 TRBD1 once CSAMDRVRRTGELFF TGCAGTGCAATGGACAGGGTACGACGGACCGGGGAGCTGTTTTTT
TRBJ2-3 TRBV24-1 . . CATSPGLWTDTQYF TGTGCCACCAGTCCGGGACTGTGGACAGATACGCAGTATTTT
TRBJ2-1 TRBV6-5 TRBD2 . CASSYSHVVRGRGEQFF TGTGCCAGCAGTTACTCCCACGTGGTGCGGGGGAGAGGTGAGCAGTTCTTC
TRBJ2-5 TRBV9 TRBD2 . CASSTQTSLSETQYF TGTGCCAGCAGCACACAGACTAGCCTCAGTGAGACCCAGTACTTC
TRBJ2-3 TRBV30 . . CAWSVDTPSSTDTQYF TGTGCCTGGAGTGTGGATACTCCTTCTAGCACAGATACGCAGTATTTT
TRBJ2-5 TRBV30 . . CAWSVGETETQYF TGTGCCTGGAGTGTAGGGGAAACGGAGACCCAGTACTTC
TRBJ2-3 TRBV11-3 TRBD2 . CASSRVGTSGTQYF TGTGCCAGCAGCCGCGTCGGGACTAGCGGGACGCAGTATTTT
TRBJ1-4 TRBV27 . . CASSLEHSPNEKLFF TGTGCCAGCAGTTTAGAGCACAGTCCTAATGAAAAACTGTTTTTT
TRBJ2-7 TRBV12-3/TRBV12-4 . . CASSLKAEPTYEQYF TGTGCCAGCAGTTTAAAGGCCGAACCTACCTACGAGCAGTACTTC
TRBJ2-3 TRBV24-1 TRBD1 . CATSDTGTGATTDTQYF TGTGCCACCAGTGATACAGGGACAGGGGCGACCACAGATACGCAGTATTTT
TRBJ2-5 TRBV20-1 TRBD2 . CSATSGEETQYF TGCAGTGCTACTAGCGGGGAGGAGACCCAGTACTTC